This TCR beta chain was found in a study of shared clonotypes between healthy human individuals. Across the whole study: Three plates were used per donor for CD4 naive, three for CD4 memory, two for CD8 naive and one for CD8 memory.

Concerning this clone: Antigen: not known.

The CDR3 spans 20 residues. With 8 bases removed from V and 0 bases from J, the gap between germline ends came to 28 bases. Germline V CDR1 and CDR2: MDHEN, SYDVKM. CD45RO-negative, CCR7-positively selected cells formed the naive CD8 fraction, excluding terminally differentiated effector memory CD45RA+ cells. General study results and limits: Non-shared clonotypes displayed generation probabilities falling below those of clonotypes present in all four donors. Estimated clonotype richness was generally higher in naive than memory subsets.

Per the study methods: For the immunoSEQ data, sequences were junction-only without quality scores, so filtering differed. This table comes from immunoSEQ multiplex PCR, and its TCRdb copy is limited to in-frame clones, with some not included. Clone size and V and J calls were adopted from that table, with D and trimming inferred from the DNA. The top ten hold 0.11% of the sample, which has 550,000 to 750,000 clones, roughly 95% seen once. The receptor was isolated from a woman aged 30 to 39 in good health. This chain connects TRBV28 to TRBJ2-2, with D perhaps TRBD1 or TRBD2 (5 bases each). The sequencing sample was made of naive CD8+ T cells sorted from blood. Here the CDR3 reads CASFPKRGAPLTPNTGELFF. Written as DNA, the CDR3 is TGTGCCAGCTTTCCCAAACGAGGGGCGCCGCTGACTCCGAACACCGGGGAGCTGTTTTTT.